These 10 T cell receptor beta chains share one sample of origin, sequenced in a study of shared clonotypes between healthy human individuals. Sequencing was performed with immunoSEQ multiplex PCR; in TCRdb, only in-frame clones are kept and a portion is missing. The repertoire holds about 99,000 clones, with roughly 50% as singletons. The sample taken for sequencing was PBMCs. These receptor sequences come from a woman between 40 and 50 years old in good health. Some clones in this sample may be carry-over from other donors' samples.

This clone was detected ten times or more. The chain links TRBV30 to TRBJ1-4; D gene ambiguous. Trimming stripped 4 bases from V and 4 bases from J, with 13 bases between. Germline CDR1 GTSNPN, CDR2 SVGIG (reference sequence). The CDR3 is 14 residues long. The CDR3 bases are TGTGCCTGGAACCGCCCGGGTGATAATGAAAAACTGTTTTTT. It translates to CAWNRPGDNEKLFF.

The rearrangement joins TRBV9 to TRBJ2-1; 13 bases agree with TRBD2. This CDR3 is built from 15 residues. The junction had 2 bases not matched to a gene; V was cut back by 4 bases and J by 4 bases. From germline, CDR1 is SGDLS and CDR2 YYNGEE. DNA of the CDR3: TGTGCCAGCAGCCGACTAGCGGGAGGTTACAATGAGCAGTTCTTC. It yields the protein CASSRLAGGYNEQFF.

V usage is TRBV5-6 and J usage is TRBJ2-5; the D is unclear. The V end was cut by 0 bases, the J end by 5 bases, with 2 bases between. Germline CDR1 is SGHDT and CDR2 is YYEEEE. The CDR3 has 11 amino acids. The CDR3 nucleotides read TGTGCCAGCAGCTTGGCTGAGACCCAGTACTTC. Translating it yields CASSLAETQYF. Combining the CDR3 with reference TRBV5-6 and TRBJ2-5 gives the whole variable domain DAGVTQSPTHLIKTRGQQVTLRCSPKSGHDTVSWYQQALGQGPQFIFQYYEEEERQRGNFPDRFSGHQFPNYSSELNVNALLLGDSALYLCASSLAETQYFGPGTRLLVL.

The chain recombines TRBV25-1 with TRBJ2-7; D is unresolved. Trimming stripped 9 bases from V and 3 bases from J, with 18 bases between. Germline CDR1 MGHDK, CDR2 SYGVNS. This CDR3 is built from 14 residues. CDR3 region: CASLHGKLVYEQYF. The CDR3 bases are TGTGCCAGTTTACACGGAAAGCTGGTCTACGAGCAGTACTTC.

This clone has a handful of counts. The chain uses TRBV7-9 and TRBJ1-2; no clear D. V was clipped by 1 base and J by 3 bases, with 9 bases between them. CDR3 length: 14 residues. Germline assignment: CDR1 SEHNR and CDR2 FQNEAQ (reference sequence). In DNA form, the CDR3 reads TGTGCCAGCAGCTTAGGGTCAGACGACTATGGCTACACCTTC. As protein: CASSLGSDDYGYTF.

V is TRBV9 and J is TRBJ1-1; D uncertain. The CDR3 is made up of 13 amino acids. V lost 1 base to trimming and J lost 1 base, with 5 bases between them. Germline CDR1 reads SGDLS; CDR2 reads YYNGEE. CDR3 region: CASSVLQNTEAFF. In DNA form, the CDR3 reads TGTGCCAGCAGCGTATTGCAGAACACTGAAGCTTTCTTT.

A few counts support this clone. This chain uses TRBV7-2 with TRBJ2-1; D gene ambiguous. There are 13 residues in the CDR3. Trimming removed 1 base at V and 9 bases at J, with 10 bases between. Germline V gene data show CDR1 as SGHTA and CDR2 as FQGNSA. The chain's CDR3 is CASSLVALGEQFF. For the CDR3, the DNA is TGTGCCAGCAGCTTAGTGGCCCTGGGTGAGCAGTTCTTC.

The chain carries TRBV7-9 and TRBJ1-2; D call uncertain. The length of the CDR3 is 14 residues. V shed 2 bases and J shed 4 bases, with 11 bases lying between them. Looked up from germline, CDR1 is SEHNR and CDR2 is FQNEAQ (reference sequence). Here the CDR3 DNA reads TGTGCCAGCAGCTTACTTTCAGTTCTCTATGGCTACACCTTC. It encodes CASSLLSVLYGYTF. Full variable domain (remainder filled in from reference TRBV7-9 and TRBJ1-2): DTGVSQNPRHKITKRGQNVTFRCDPISEHNRLYWYRQTLGQGPEFLTYFQNEAQLEKSRLLSDRFSAERPKGSFSTLEIQRTEQGDSAMYLCASSLLSVLYGYTFGSGTRLTVV.

This clone has just a few counts. This chain connects TRBV7-3 to TRBJ2-7; 7 positions agree with TRBD2. Germline CDR1 SGHTA, CDR2 FQGTGA. The ends lost 2 bases at V and 6 bases at J; junction bases unmatched: 10. This CDR3 contains 15 residues. The CDR3 region is CASSLGGGSFGEQYF. For the CDR3, the DNA is TGTGCCAGCAGCTTAGGCGGGGGATCGTTCGGCGAGCAGTACTTC. Full variable domain (missing parts from reference TRBV7-3 and TRBJ2-7): GAGVSQTPSNKVTEKGKYVELRCDPISGHTALYWYRQSLGQGPEFLIYFQGTGAADDSGLPNDRFFAVRPEGSVSTLKIQRTERGDSAVYLCASSLGGGSFGEQYFGPGTRLTVT.

This rearrangement joins TRBV15 to TRBJ2-7; possible D gene TRBD2, 5 bases. The CDR3 has 14 residues. V lost 0 bases and J lost 3, with 9 bases in between. Germline CDR1 is LNHNV and CDR2 is YYDKDF (reference sequence). The CDR3 DNA reads TGTGCCACCAGCAGAGAGGAGGAAATCTACGAGCAGTACTTC. Protein: CATSREEEIYEQYF.